This is a list of T cell receptor beta chains from one sample in a study of blood T cells in healthy people across ages. A single record per CDR3 protein comes from TCRdb applying MiXCR to the 5' RACE reads. In the table there are about 1.7 million distinct CDR3 sequences, over 25% of which are singletons. Material: blood. These receptors were taken from a woman aged 25 to 45 in good health. Both conserved end residues are part of each CDR3. A D gene is named only where the DNA matches it firmly. Clone size is shown for a subset of rows, as once, few, many or a class of expanded clone.

cdr3_aa,cdr3_nt,j_call,clone_size,v_call,d_call
CASSLRGVLGEPRGETQYF,TGTGCCAGCAGCCTGAGAGGTGTCCTGGGGGAGCCGAGGGGAGAGACCCAGTACTTC,TRBJ2-5,.,TRBV12-3/TRBV12-4,.
CSVDSDSGAYNEQFF,TGCAGCGTTGACAGTGACTCAGGGGCCTACAATGAGCAGTTCTTC,TRBJ2-1,few,TRBV29-1,.
CSASLTGGSKSIYEQYF,TGCAGTGCTAGCCTGACAGGGGGAAGTAAATCGATCTACGAGCAGTACTTC,TRBJ2-7,.,TRBV20-1,TRBD1
CASSLWGVEPEAFF,TGTGCCAGCAGTTTGTGGGGAGTGGAGCCTGAAGCTTTCTTT,TRBJ1-1,.,TRBV28,.
CAISGTSFEAFF,TGTGCCATCTCGGGGACTTCCTTTGAAGCTTTCTTT,TRBJ1-1,.,TRBV10-3,.
CASSLADYTDTQYF,TGTGCCAGCAGCTTAGCGGATTACACAGATACGCAGTATTTT,TRBJ2-3,few,TRBV7-9,.
CASTQTGKLAKNIQYF,TGTGCCAGCACCCAGACAGGCAAGCTAGCCAAAAACATTCAGTACTTC,TRBJ2-4,few,TRBV3-1,.
CSARRTGGTGELFF,TGCAGTGCTAGACGGACTGGAGGCACCGGGGAGCTGTTTTTT,TRBJ2-2,.,TRBV20-1,.
CASSQDINSYEQYF,TGTGCCAGCAGCCAGGACATAAATTCCTACGAGCAGTACTTC,TRBJ2-7,.,TRBV4-2,.
CATRTRATYNEQFF,TGTGCCACCAGGACTAGAGCGACTTACAATGAGCAGTTCTTC,TRBJ2-1,.,TRBV6-5,TRBD2
CSVGERASGRSYNEQFF,TGCAGCGTTGGGGAAAGGGCTAGCGGGAGGTCCTACAATGAGCAGTTCTTC,TRBJ2-1,few,TRBV29-1,TRBD2
CSVMTSGRVNEQYF,TGCAGCGTGATGACTAGCGGGAGGGTCAACGAGCAGTACTTC,TRBJ2-7,.,TRBV29-1,TRBD2
CASSLDTKKYNEQFF,TGTGCCAGCAGCTTAGACACAAAAAAGTACAATGAGCAGTTCTTC,TRBJ2-1,many,TRBV7-6,.
CASRTDLTLGNQPQHF,TGTGCCAGCAGGACAGACCTAACCCTTGGCAATCAGCCCCAGCATTTT,TRBJ1-5,many,TRBV28,.
CASSPRDRGGYGYTF,TGTGCCAGCAGCCCCCGAGACAGGGGGGGCTATGGCTACACCTTC,TRBJ1-2,.,TRBV7-9,TRBD1
CASSPDRNGDTQYF,TGCGCCAGCAGCCCGGACAGAAATGGAGATACGCAGTATTTT,TRBJ2-3,.,TRBV5-1,.
CASSLTDDNEQFF,TGTGCCAGCAGCTTAACGGATGACAATGAGCAGTTCTTC,TRBJ2-1,many,TRBV7-3,.
CSAPLDTSGSQVRQFF,TGCAGTGCTCCCCTCGATACTAGCGGGAGTCAGGTACGGCAGTTCTTC,TRBJ2-1,.,TRBV20-1,TRBD2
CAGSQDLGQEGYNEQFF,TGTGCCGGCAGCCAAGACTTAGGACAGGAGGGCTACAATGAGCAGTTCTTC,TRBJ2-1,.,TRBV3-1,.
CASSPQGLAGDNEQFF,TGTGCCAGCAGCCCCCAGGGACTAGCGGGGGACAATGAGCAGTTCTTC,TRBJ2-1,.,TRBV21-1,.
CASSFSGESSYEQYF,TGTGCCAGCAGTTTCTCAGGGGAGAGCTCCTACGAGCAGTACTTC,TRBJ2-7,few,TRBV12-3/TRBV12-4,.
CASSLSGLAGRSGTQYF,TGTGCCAGCAGTTTATCGGGACTAGCGGGACGATCGGGGACCCAGTACTTC,TRBJ2-5,.,TRBV27,TRBD2
CAISEDRDSYNEQFF,TGTGCCATCAGTGAGGACAGGGATTCTTACAATGAGCAGTTCTTC,TRBJ2-1,.,TRBV10-3,TRBD1
CSLRAGSGAEEQYF,TGCAGTCTTAGAGCGGGATCGGGCGCCGAAGAGCAGTACTTC,TRBJ2-7,few,TRBV20-1,TRBD2
CASSQVDRGDQPQHF,TGCGCCAGCAGCCAAGTCGACAGGGGGGATCAGCCCCAGCATTTT,TRBJ1-5,.,TRBV4-1,TRBD1
CASTSGRLMNTEAFF,TGTGCCAGCACCTCGGGACGGCTAATGAACACTGAAGCTTTCTTT,TRBJ1-1,few,TRBV7-9,.
CASSLRQGGADTQYF,TGTGCCAGCAGCTTAAGACAGGGAGGGGCAGATACGCAGTATTTT,TRBJ2-3,once,TRBV7-2,.
CASQAYGAETQYF,TGTGCCAGCCAGGCGTACGGGGCCGAGACCCAGTACTTC,TRBJ2-5,many,TRBV2,.
CASSWGGFYEQYF,TGTGCCAGCAGCTGGGGGGGGTTCTACGAGCAGTACTTC,TRBJ2-7,few,TRBV5-5,TRBD2
CSASVGVDSPLHF,TGCAGTGCTAGTGTTGGGGTTGATTCACCCCTCCACTTT,TRBJ1-6,many,TRBV20-1,.
CASSLLMTDTGELFF,TGCGCCAGCAGCTTACTCATGACGGACACCGGGGAGCTGTTTTTT,TRBJ2-2,.,TRBV5-1,.